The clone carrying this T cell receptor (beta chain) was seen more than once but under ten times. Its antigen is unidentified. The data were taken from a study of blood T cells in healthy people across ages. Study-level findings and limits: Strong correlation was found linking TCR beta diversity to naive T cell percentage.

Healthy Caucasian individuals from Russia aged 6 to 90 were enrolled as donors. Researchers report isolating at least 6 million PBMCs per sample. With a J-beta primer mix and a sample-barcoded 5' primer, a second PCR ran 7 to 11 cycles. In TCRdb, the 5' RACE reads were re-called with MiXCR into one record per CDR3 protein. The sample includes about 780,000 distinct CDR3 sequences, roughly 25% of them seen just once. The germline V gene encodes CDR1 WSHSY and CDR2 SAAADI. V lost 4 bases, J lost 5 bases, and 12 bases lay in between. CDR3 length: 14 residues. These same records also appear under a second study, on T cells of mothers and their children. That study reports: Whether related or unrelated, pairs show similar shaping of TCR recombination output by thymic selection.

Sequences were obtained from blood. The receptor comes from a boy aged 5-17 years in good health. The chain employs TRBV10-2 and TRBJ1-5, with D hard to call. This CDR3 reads CASSGSTTDQPQHF. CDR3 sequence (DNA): TGCGCCAGCAGTGGATCAACAACGGATCAGCCCCAGCATTTT.